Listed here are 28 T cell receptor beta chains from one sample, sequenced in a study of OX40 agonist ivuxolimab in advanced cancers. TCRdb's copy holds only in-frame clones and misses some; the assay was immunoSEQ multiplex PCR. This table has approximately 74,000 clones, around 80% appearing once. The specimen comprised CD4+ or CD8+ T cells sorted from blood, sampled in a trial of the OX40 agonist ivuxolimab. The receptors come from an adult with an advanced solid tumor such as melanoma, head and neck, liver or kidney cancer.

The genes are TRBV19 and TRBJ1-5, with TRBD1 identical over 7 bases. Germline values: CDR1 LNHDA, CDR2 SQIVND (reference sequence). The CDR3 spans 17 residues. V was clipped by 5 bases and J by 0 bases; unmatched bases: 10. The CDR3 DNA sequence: TGTGCCAGTAGTTTCACAGGGGTCCTTTATAGCAATCAGCCCCAGCATTTT. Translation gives CASSFTGVLYSNQPQHF.

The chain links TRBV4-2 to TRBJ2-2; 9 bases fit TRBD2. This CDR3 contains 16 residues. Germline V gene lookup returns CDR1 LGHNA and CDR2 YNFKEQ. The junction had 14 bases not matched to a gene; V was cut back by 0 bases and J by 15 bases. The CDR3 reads CASSQDPQTSGRELFF. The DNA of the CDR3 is TGTGCCAGCAGCCAAGACCCCCAGACTAGCGGAAGAGAGTTGTTTTTT.

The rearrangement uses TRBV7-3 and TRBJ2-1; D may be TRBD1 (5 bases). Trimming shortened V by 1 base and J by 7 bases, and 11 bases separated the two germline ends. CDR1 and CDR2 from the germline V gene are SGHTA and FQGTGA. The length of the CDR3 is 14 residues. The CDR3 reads CASSLKWTRNEQFF. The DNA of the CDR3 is TGTGCCAGCAGCTTAAAGTGGACAAGGAATGAGCAGTTCTTC.

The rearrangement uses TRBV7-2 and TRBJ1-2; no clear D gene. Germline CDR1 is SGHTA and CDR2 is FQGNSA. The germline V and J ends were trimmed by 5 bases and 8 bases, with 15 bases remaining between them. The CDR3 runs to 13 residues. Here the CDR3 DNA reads TGTGCCAGCAGCAAGAGCGGGGTTTACGGCTACACCTTC. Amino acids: CASSKSGVYGYTF. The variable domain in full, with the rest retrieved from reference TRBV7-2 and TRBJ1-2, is GAGVSQSPSNKVTEKGKDVELRCDPISGHTALYWYRQSLGQGLEFLIYFQGNSAPDKSGLPSDRFSAERTGGSVSTLTIQRTQQEDSAVYLCASSKSGVYGYTFGSGTRLTVV.

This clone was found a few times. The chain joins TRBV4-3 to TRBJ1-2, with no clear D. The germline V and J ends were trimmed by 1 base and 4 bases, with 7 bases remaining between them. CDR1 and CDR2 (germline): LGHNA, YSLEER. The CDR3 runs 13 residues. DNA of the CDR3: TGCGCCAGCAGCCAAGGACGGAGCTATGGCTACACCTTC. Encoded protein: CASSQGRSYGYTF.

The CDR3 DNA is TGTGCCACCAGCAGAAACATTCAGTACTTC. Protein: CATSRNIQYF. This chain links TRBV15 with TRBJ2-4, with no clear D. Trimming stripped 2 bases from V and 7 bases from J, with 0 bases between. The CDR3 sequence is 10 residues long. The germline V gene encodes CDR1 LNHNV and CDR2 YYDKDF (reference sequence).

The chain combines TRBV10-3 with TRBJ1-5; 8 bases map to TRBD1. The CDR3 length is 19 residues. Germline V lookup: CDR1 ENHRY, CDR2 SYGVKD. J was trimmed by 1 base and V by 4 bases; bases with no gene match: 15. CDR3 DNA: TGTGCCATCAGTGGGCAGGGTGCAGGGGGCGAGATCAGCAATCAGCCCCAGCATTTT. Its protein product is CAISGQGAGGEISNQPQHF.

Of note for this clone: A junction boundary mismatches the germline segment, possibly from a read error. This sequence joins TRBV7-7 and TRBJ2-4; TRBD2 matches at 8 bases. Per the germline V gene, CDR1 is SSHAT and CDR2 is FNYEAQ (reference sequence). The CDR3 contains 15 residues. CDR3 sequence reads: CASSLEAAGGNIQYF. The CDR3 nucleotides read TGTGCTAGCAGCTTAGAAGCGGCGGGGGGTAACATTCAGTACTTC.

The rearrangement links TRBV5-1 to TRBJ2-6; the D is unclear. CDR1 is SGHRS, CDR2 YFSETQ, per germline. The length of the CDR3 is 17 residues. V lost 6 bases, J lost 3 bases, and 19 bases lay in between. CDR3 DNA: TGCGCCAGCACCTACTCTTCATCGCGAGTTGGGGCCAACGTCCTGACTTTC. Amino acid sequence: CASTYSSSRVGANVLTF.

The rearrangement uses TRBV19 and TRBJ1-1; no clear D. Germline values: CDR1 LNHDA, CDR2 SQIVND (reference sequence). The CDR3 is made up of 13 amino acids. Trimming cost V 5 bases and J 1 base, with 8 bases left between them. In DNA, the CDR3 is TGTGCCAGTAGTGAGCAACCGAACACTGAAGCTTTCTTT. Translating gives CASSEQPNTEAFF.

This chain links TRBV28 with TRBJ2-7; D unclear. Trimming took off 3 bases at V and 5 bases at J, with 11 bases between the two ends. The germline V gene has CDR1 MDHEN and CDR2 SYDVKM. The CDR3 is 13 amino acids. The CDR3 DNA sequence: TGTGCCAGCAGTTTCAATAACGCGGACGAGCAGTACTTC. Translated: CASSFNNADEQYF.

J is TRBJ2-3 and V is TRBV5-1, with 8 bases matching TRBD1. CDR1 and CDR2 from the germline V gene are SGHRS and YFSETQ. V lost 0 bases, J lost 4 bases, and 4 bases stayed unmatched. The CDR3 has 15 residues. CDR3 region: CASSLAPGGPDTQYF. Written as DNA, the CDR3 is TGCGCCAGCAGCTTGGCTCCAGGGGGCCCAGATACGCAGTATTTT.

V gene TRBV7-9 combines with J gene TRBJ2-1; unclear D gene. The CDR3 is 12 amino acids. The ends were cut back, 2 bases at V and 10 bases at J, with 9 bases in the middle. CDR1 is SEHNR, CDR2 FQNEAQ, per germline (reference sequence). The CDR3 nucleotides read TGTGCCAGCAGCTTATCTTCGTCAGAGCAGTTCTTC. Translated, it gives CASSLSSSEQFF.

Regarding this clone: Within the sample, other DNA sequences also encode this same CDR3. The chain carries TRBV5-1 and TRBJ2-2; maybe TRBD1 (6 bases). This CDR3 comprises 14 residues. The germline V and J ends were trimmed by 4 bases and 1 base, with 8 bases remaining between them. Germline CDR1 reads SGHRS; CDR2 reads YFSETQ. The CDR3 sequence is CASSPGQNTGELFF. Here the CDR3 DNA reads TGCGCCAGCAGCCCGGGACAGAACACCGGGGAGCTGTTTTTT.

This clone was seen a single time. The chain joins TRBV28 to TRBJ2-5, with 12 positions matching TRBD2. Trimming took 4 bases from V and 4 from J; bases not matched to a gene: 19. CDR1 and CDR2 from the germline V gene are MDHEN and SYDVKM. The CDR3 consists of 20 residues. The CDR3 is CASSSPHPRTSGKTGETQYF. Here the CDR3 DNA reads TGTGCCAGCAGTTCCCCCCACCCTCGGACTAGCGGGAAGACAGGAGAGACCCAGTACTTC.

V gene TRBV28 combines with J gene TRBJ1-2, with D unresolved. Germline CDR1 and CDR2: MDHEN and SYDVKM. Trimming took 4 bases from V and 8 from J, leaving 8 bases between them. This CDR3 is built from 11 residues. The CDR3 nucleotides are TGTGCCAGCAGTTCTGCGGGGGGCTACACCTTC. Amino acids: CASSSAGGYTF.

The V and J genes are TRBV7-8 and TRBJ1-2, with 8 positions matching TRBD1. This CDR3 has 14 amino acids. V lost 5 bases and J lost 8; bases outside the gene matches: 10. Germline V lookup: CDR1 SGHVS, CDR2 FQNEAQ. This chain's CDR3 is CASSPYTGGRGYTF. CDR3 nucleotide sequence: TGTGCCAGCAGCCCGTATACAGGGGGAAGAGGCTACACCTTC.

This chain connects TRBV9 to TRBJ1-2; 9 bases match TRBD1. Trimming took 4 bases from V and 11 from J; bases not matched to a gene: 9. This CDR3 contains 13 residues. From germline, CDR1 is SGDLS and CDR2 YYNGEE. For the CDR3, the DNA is TGTGCCAGCAGCCTCACAGGCGACAGGGGGTACACCTTC. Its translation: CASSLTGDRGYTF.

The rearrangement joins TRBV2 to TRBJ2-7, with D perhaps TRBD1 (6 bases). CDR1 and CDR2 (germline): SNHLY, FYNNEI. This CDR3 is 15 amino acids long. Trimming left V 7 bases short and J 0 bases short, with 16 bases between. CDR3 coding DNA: TGTGCCAGCAAGATAACCGGGACACCCTCCTACGAGCAGTACTTC. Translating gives CASKITGTPSYEQYF.

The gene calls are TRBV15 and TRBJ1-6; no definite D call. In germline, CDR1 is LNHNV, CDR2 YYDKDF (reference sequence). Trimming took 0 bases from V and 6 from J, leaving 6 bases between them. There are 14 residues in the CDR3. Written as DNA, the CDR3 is TGTGCCACCAGCAGAGACGGACTTAATTCACCCCTCCACTTT. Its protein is CATSRDGLNSPLHF.

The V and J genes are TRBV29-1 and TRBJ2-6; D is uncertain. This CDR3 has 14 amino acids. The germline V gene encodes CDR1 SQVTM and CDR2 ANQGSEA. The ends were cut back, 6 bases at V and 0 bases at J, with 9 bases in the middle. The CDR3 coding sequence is TGCAGCGTCCTCCTGAACTCTGGGGCCAACGTCCTGACTTTC. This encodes CSVLLNSGANVLTF.

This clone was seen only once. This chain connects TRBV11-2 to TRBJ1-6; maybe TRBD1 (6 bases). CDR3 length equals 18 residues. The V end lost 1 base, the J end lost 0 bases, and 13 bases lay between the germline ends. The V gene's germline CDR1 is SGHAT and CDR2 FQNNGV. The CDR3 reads CASSLVSGGSSYNSPLHF. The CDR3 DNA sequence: TGTGCCAGCAGCTTAGTATCCGGGGGCAGCTCCTATAATTCACCCCTCCACTTT.

The CDR3 loop reads CASSLYGGTYQETQYF. The CDR3 nucleotides read TGCGCCAGCAGCTTGTATGGGGGGACCTACCAAGAGACCCAGTACTTC. The V gene is TRBV5-1, the J gene TRBJ2-5; a possible D gene is TRBD2 (6 bases). Germline V gene lookup returns CDR1 SGHRS and CDR2 YFSETQ. CDR3 length equals 16 residues. The germline V and J ends were trimmed by 1 base and 0 bases, with 13 bases remaining between them.

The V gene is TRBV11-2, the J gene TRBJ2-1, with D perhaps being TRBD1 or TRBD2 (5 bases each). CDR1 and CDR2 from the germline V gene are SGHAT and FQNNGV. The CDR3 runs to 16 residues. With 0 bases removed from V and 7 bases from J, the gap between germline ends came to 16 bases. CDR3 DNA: TGTGCCAGCAGCTTAGATCAGCCAGGGACGGGGAATGAGCAGTTCTTC. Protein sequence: CASSLDQPGTGNEQFF.

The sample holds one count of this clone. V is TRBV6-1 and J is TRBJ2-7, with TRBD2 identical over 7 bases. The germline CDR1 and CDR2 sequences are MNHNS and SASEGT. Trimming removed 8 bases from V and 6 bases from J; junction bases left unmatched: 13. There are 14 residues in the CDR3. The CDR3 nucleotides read TGTGCCAGCGGGGGGAGGGGCTCAGCTATCGAGCAGTACTTC. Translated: CASGGRGSAIEQYF.

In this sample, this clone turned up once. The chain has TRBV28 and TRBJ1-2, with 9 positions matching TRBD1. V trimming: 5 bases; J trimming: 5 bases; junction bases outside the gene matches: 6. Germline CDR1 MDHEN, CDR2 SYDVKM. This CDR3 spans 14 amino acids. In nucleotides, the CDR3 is TGTGCCAGCAGTGGGGGACAGGGAATTTATGGCTACACCTTC. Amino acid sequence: CASSGGQGIYGYTF.

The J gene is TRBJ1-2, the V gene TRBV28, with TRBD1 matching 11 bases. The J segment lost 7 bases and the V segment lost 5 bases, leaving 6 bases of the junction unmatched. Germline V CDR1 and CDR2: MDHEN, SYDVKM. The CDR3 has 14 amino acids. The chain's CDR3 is CASSTGQGAGGYTF. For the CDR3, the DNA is TGTGCCAGCAGTACAGGACAGGGGGCAGGTGGCTACACCTTC.

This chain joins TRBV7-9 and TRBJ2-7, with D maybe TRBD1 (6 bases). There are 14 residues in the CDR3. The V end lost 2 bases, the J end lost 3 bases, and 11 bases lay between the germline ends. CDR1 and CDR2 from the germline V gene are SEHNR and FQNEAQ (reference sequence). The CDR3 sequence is CASSLWDTRYEQYF. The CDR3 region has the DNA TGTGCCAGCAGCTTATGGGACACTCGCTACGAGCAGTACTTC. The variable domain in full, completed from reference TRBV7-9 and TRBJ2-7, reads DTGVSQNPRHKITKRGQNVTFRCDPISEHNRLYWYRQTLGQGPEFLTYFQNEAQLEKSRLLSDRFSAERPKGSFSTLEIQRTEQGDSAMYLCASSLWDTRYEQYFGPGTRLTVT.